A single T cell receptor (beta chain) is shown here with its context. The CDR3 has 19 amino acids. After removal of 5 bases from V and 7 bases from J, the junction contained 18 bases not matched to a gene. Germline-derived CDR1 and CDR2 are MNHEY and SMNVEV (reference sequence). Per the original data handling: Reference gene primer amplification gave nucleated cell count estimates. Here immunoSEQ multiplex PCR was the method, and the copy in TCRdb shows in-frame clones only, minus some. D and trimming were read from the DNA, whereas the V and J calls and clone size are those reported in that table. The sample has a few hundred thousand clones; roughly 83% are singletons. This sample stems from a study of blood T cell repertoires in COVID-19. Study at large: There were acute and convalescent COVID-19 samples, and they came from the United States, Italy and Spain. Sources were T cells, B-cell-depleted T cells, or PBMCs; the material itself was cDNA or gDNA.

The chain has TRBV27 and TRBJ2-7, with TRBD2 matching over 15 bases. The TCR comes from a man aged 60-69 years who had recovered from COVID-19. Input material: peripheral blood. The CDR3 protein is CASSLRTSGRAGEVWEQYF. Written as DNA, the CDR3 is TGTGCCAGCAGTCTCAGGACTAGCGGGAGGGCCGGGGAGGTGTGGGAGCAGTACTTC.